The clone carrying this T cell receptor (beta chain) was counted many times. The entry originates in a study of low-dose radiotherapy and immunotherapy resistance in tumors. From germline, CDR1 is ENHRY and CDR2 SYGVKD. V gave up 6 bases and J gave up 4 bases, with 13 bases separating them. The CDR3 runs to 13 residues. With TRAV- and TRBV-specific primers, first-strand cDNA was made, covering the alpha and beta chains. The PCR that amplified TCRs ran for around 21 cycles, relying on a constant-region primer and a V-primer adapter. Amplification (by in vitro transcription) was performed on isolated mRNA. TCRdb processed the reads anew with MiXCR; each CDR3 protein has one entry. The data show under 70,000 distinct CDR3 sequences, less than 30% seen once. Described time point: after trial treatment. Indicated treatment: LDRT plus nivolumab, ipilimumab, low-dose cyclophosphamide and aspirin (RACIN trial).

This TCR came from a male donor with prostate cancer. The rearrangement uses TRBV10-3 and TRBJ2-7; tentative D call: TRBD1 (6 bases). The source was PBMCs, collected after low-dose radiotherapy plus immunotherapy. CDR3 in amino acids: CAISPQGTYEQYF. The CDR3 coding sequence is TGTGCCATCAGCCCACAGGGTACTTACGAGCAGTACTTC.